The rows below give T cell receptor beta chains drawn from one sample of a study of blood T cell repertoires in COVID-19. Method: immunoSEQ multiplex PCR; TCRdb's copy keeps in-frame clones and lacks some. The top ten clones hold around 14% of a sample with about 200,000 clones, 84% of them seen once. The sample consisted of peripheral blood. The receptors come from a human donor in a cohort sampled during active COVID-19. Each CDR3 is given with its conserved first and last residue. The order of the fields is CDR3 protein, CDR3 DNA, clone size, J gene, V gene, D gene. A D gene is named only where the DNA matches it firmly. The size field is filled for only some rows; it gives once, few, many or a size class.

CASSLGQEKAQYF	TGTGCCAGCAGTTTGGGACAGGAGAAGGCGCAGTATTTT	once	TRBJ2-3	TRBV27	TRBD1
CASSLDGYEQYF	TGCGCCAGCAGCCTGGACGGCTACGAGCAGTACTTC	-	TRBJ2-7	TRBV5-1	-
CASSPGDRALPRSNYGYTF	TGTGCCAGCTCACCGGGGGACAGGGCCCTCCCAAGGTCTAACTATGGCTACACCTTC	-	TRBJ1-2	TRBV18	TRBD1
CASSRTYRDGNTIYF	TGTGCCAGCAGCAGAACCTACAGGGACGGAAACACCATATATTTT	-	TRBJ1-3	TRBV11-2	-
CASSPRDRVHEQYF	TGTGCCAGCAGCCCCCGGGACAGGGTTCACGAGCAGTACTTC	-	TRBJ2-7	TRBV5-4	TRBD1
CASRKGLADTQYF	TGTGCCAGCAGAAAGGGACTAGCGGATACGCAGTATTTT	-	TRBJ2-3	TRBV7-8	TRBD2
CASRMAGGWQPQHF	TGTGCCAGCAGAATGGCAGGGGGCTGGCAGCCCCAGCATTTT	-	TRBJ1-5	TRBV6-5	TRBD1
CSVELEGYGYTF	TGCAGCGTTGAATTGGAGGGGTATGGCTACACCTTC	-	TRBJ1-2	TRBV29-1	-
CASSSRQAHTGELFF	TGTGCCAGCAGCTCCCGACAGGCGCACACCGGGGAGCTGTTTTTT	-	TRBJ2-2	TRBV11-2	-
CASSPLYLAGQIEQYF	TGTGCCAGCAGCCCCCTGTATCTAGCGGGACAAATCGAGCAGTACTTC	-	TRBJ2-7	TRBV11-2	TRBD2
CASSSDRGPNEQYF	TGTGCCAGCAGCTCCGACAGGGGGCCTAACGAGCAGTACTTC	-	TRBJ2-7	TRBV7-2	TRBD1
CASSQDSREGFQEFF	TGTGCCAGCAGCCAAGATAGTCGGGAGGGGTTTCAGGAGTTCTTC	-	TRBJ2-1	TRBV14	TRBD2
CASGLVLTGLDVSTDTQYF	TGTGCTAGTGGTTTGGTACTAACGGGACTAGACGTTAGCACAGATACGCAGTATTTT	-	TRBJ2-3	TRBV12-5	TRBD2
CSVEAGVLRGYNEQFF	TGCAGCGTTGAAGCGGGAGTGCTGCGGGGATACAATGAGCAGTTCTTC	-	TRBJ2-1	TRBV29-1	-
CASKRGGGNGNTGELFF	TGTGCCAGCAAGCGGGGCGGGGGCAATGGGAACACCGGGGAGCTGTTTTTT	many	TRBJ2-2	TRBV9	-
CSVLTGTMGYEQYF	TGCAGCGTTCTTACCGGGACAATGGGCTACGAGCAGTACTTC	once	TRBJ2-7	TRBV29-1	-
CATSRRDRARETQYF	TGTGCCACCAGCAGAAGGGACAGGGCCAGGGAGACCCAGTACTTC	-	TRBJ2-5	TRBV15	TRBD1
CATSRDQSGGWAGELFF	TGTGCCACCAGCAGAGATCAGTCAGGGGGCTGGGCCGGGGAGCTGTTTTTT	-	TRBJ2-2	TRBV15	TRBD1
CASSGTGVGQPQHF	TGTGCCAGCAGCGGGACAGGGGTAGGTCAGCCCCAGCATTTT	once	TRBJ1-5	TRBV28	TRBD1
CASSFGTSGYNEQFF	TGTGCCAGCAGTTTTGGGACTAGCGGGTACAATGAGCAGTTCTTC	-	TRBJ2-1	TRBV27	TRBD2
CASSYFSGTSSTDTQYF	TGTGCCAGCAGCTACTTCAGCGGTACCTCTAGCACAGATACGCAGTATTTT	-	TRBJ2-3	TRBV7-9	-
CSAKSSGRARSTDTQYF	TGCAGCGCCAAGTCTAGCGGGAGGGCCAGGAGCACAGATACGCAGTATTTT	once	TRBJ2-3	TRBV29-1	TRBD2
CSVDPHGGRTEAFF	TGCAGCGTTGATCCTCACGGAGGGAGAACTGAAGCTTTCTTT	few	TRBJ1-1	TRBV29-1	-
CASRRGTGFTEAFF	TGTGCCAGCAGGCGCGGGACAGGGTTCACTGAAGCTTTCTTT	-	TRBJ1-1	TRBV2	TRBD1
CASSVGDSFSYEQYF	TGTGCCAGCAGTGTGGGGGACAGTTTTTCCTACGAGCAGTACTTC	-	TRBJ2-7	TRBV28	TRBD1
CASSVTVAGGRETQYF	TGTGCCAGCAGCGTAACCGTAGCGGGAGGGCGTGAGACCCAGTACTTC	once	TRBJ2-5	TRBV9	TRBD2
CASSILAGTYEQYF	TGTGCCAGTAGTATACTAGCGGGTACCTACGAGCAGTACTTC	-	TRBJ2-7	TRBV19	TRBD2
CAISVSAGIYEQYF	TGTGCCATCAGTGTTTCGGCGGGGATCTACGAGCAGTACTTC	-	TRBJ2-7	TRBV10-3	-
CASSEQGATNEKLFF	TGTGCCAGCAGCGAACAGGGGGCAACTAATGAAAAACTGTTTTTT	-	TRBJ1-4	TRBV5-6	TRBD1
CASSENRAGELFF	TGTGCCAGCAGTGAAAATCGGGCCGGGGAGCTGTTTTTT	once	TRBJ2-2	TRBV2	-
CASSYSTSGHNEQFF	TGTGCCAGCAGTTACTCGACTAGCGGGCACAATGAGCAGTTCTTC	few	TRBJ2-1	TRBV6-6	TRBD2
CASNPDRVIGNTIYF	TGTGCCAGTAATCCGGACAGGGTAATTGGAAACACCATATATTTT	-	TRBJ1-3	TRBV19	TRBD1
CASRTGGFYNEQFF	TGTGCCAGCCGAACGGGAGGTTTTTACAATGAGCAGTTCTTC	many	TRBJ2-1	TRBV6-5	TRBD2
CASTGLGAGTDTQYF	TGTGCCAGCACCGGGCTGGGGGCGGGCACAGATACGCAGTATTTT	-	TRBJ2-3	TRBV28	-
CASSPRGLQGNEQFF	TGCGCCAGCAGCCCGAGGGGACTACAGGGCAATGAGCAGTTCTTC	-	TRBJ2-1	TRBV4-1	-
CASSLAQAAGELFF	TGCGCCAGCAGCTTGGCCCAGGCAGCCGGGGAGCTGTTTTTT	few	TRBJ2-2	TRBV5-1	-
CASSQDKGLTSKTQYF	TGCGCCAGCAGCCAAGATAAGGGACTAACCTCCAAGACCCAGTACTTC	-	TRBJ2-5	TRBV4-1	TRBD2
CASRGLTGTNQPQHF	TGTGCCAGCAGGGGATTGACAGGCACCAATCAGCCCCAGCATTTT	many	TRBJ1-5	TRBV27	-
CASSFSPGREVSNTEAFF	TGTGCCAGCAGCTTCTCTCCCGGCAGGGAGGTTTCGAACACTGAAGCTTTCTTT	-	TRBJ1-1	TRBV13	-
CASSPDSNTEAFF	TGCGCCAGCAGCCCTGACAGTAACACTGAAGCTTTCTTT	-	TRBJ1-1	TRBV5-1	-